The present T cell receptor beta chain was sequenced within a study of blood T cell repertoires in COVID-19. Study at large: The United States, Italy and Spain were the sources of the acute and convalescent COVID-19 samples.

Authors' data handling: For nucleated cells, counts were estimated from reference gene primer amplification. Using immunoSEQ multiplex PCR, the repertoire was profiled, and TCRdb retains in-frame clones only, with some absent. That table gives V, J and clone size, and the DNA gave D and trimming. Altogether 150,000 to 200,000 clones are present, around 80% being singletons, with the ten largest covering about 8.4%. Trimming removed 1 base at V and 1 base at J, with 5 bases between. The germline V gene has CDR1 SEHNR and CDR2 FQNEAQ (reference sequence). The CDR3 is made up of 14 amino acids. The V call is TRBV7-9, the J call TRBJ2-1, with a possible D match to TRBD2 (5 bases). The clonotype originates from a woman aged 70 to 79 with acute or convalescent COVID-19. Sample: peripheral blood. The CDR3 spells CASSLGRSYNEQFF. DNA of the CDR3: TGTGCCAGCAGCTTAGGGAGGTCCTACAATGAGCAGTTCTTC.